Shown below are 23 T cell receptor beta chains from a single sample sequenced in a study of T cells in Graves' hyperthyroidism and ophthalmopathy. Authors of the study amplified TCR beta CDR3 regions from RNA transcripts. During a first-round RT-PCR of the TCR CDR3, the HTBI primer set was used. TCRdb re-derived calls from the multiplex PCR reads in MiXCR, one entry per CDR3 protein. The sample records about 400,000 distinct CDR3 sequences, 14% being singletons. The sample consisted of blood. The receptors were gathered from a woman aged 30 to 39 with Graves' ophthalmopathy.

This clonotype has more than one count but fewer than ten. The chain employs TRBV29-1 and TRBJ1-2; D ambiguous. V gave up 2 bases and J gave up 6 bases, with 7 bases separating them. This CDR3 spans 11 amino acids. CDR1 and CDR2 (germline): SQVTM, ANQGSEA. CDR3 bases: TGCAGCGTTGAAAGGAGAGATGGCTACACCTTC. Translation gives CSVERRDGYTF.

This clonotype was counted many times. The J gene is TRBJ2-5, the V gene TRBV5-8, with D tentatively TRBD1 (5 bases). V lost 4 bases to trimming and J lost 6 bases, with 13 bases between them. CDR3 length equals 13 residues. Germline CDR1 and CDR2: SGHTS and YDEGEE. The CDR3 region has the DNA TGTGCCAGCAGCCTCCAAGGGGCGAAGACCCAGTACTTC. This encodes CASSLQGAKTQYF.

This clonotype is a singleton in its sample. The V gene is TRBV5-8, the J gene TRBJ2-5; 10 nucleotides line up with TRBD1. CDR3 length equals 15 residues. Per the germline V gene, CDR1 is SGHTS and CDR2 is YDEGEE. V shed 2 bases and J 5 bases; nucleotides not matched to a gene: 6. The CDR3 DNA reads TGTGCCAGCAGCTTACCGGGACAGGGGTCCGAGACCCAGTACTTC. This codes for CASSLPGQGSETQYF.

The V and J genes are TRBV12-3 or TRBV12-4 and TRBJ2-3; D perhaps matches TRBD2 (7 bases). Trimming cost V 5 bases and J 9 bases, with 15 bases left between them. The CDR3 contains 13 residues. CDR3 amino acids: CASSELGGPTQYF. The CDR3, as DNA: TGTGCCAGCAGTGAACTGGGGGGGCCCACGCAGTATTTT.

The chain recombines TRBV14 with TRBJ2-6; 8 bases are a match to TRBD2. CDR1 SGHDN and CDR2 FVKESK come from the germline V gene. Trimming took 3 bases from V and 0 from J; bases not matched to a gene: 13. The CDR3 contains 20 residues. Here the CDR3 reads CASSQDIAGLRRSGANVLTF. The CDR3 DNA is TGTGCCAGCAGCCAGGATATAGCGGGGTTGCGGCGCTCTGGGGCCAACGTCCTGACTTTC.

This clonotype was seen repeatedly, ten times or more. The chain couples TRBV6-1 to TRBJ2-5, with 15 nucleotides matching TRBD2. The CDR3 is 16 residues long. Germline trimming cut 9 bases from V and 1 base from J; bases unmatched to any gene: 6. Germline V CDR1 and CDR2: MNHNS, SASEGT. CDR3 sequence: CASGWGLAGGQETQYF. The CDR3 bases are TGTGCCAGTGGTTGGGGACTAGCGGGGGGCCAAGAGACCCAGTACTTC.

This clonotype was seen ten or more times. The chain carries TRBV29-1 and TRBJ2-7, with TRBD2 matching 7 bases. Germline CDR1 SQVTM, CDR2 ANQGSEA. The CDR3 consists of 14 residues. The V gene end was trimmed by 6 bases and the J gene end by 0 bases; junction bases not matched to a gene: 8. The CDR3 nucleotides read TGCAGCGTGGTGGGGGGACTAAACTCCTACGAGCAGTACTTC. Its translation is CSVVGGLNSYEQYF.

The genes are TRBV9 and TRBJ1-3, with D unclear. Looked up from germline, CDR1 is SGDLS and CDR2 is YYNGEE. Trimming took off 3 bases at V and 2 bases at J, with 6 bases between the two ends. CDR3 size: 13 residues. CDR3 residues: CASSDFTGNTIYF. CDR3 nucleotide sequence: TGTGCCAGCAGCGACTTCACTGGAAACACCATATATTTT.

The rearrangement uses TRBV9 and TRBJ2-2; possible D gene TRBD1, 5 bases. This CDR3 contains 14 residues. Germline CDR1 and CDR2: SGDLS and YYNGEE. V dropped 3 bases and J dropped 4 bases, with 10 bases sitting between them. The CDR3 sequence is CASSASQGTGELFF. The CDR3 bases are TGTGCCAGCAGCGCATCCCAGGGCACCGGGGAGCTGTTTTTT.

This clonotype was recorded many times. The V gene is TRBV6-1, the J gene TRBJ2-3, with TRBD2 identical over 10 bases. Trimming at V came to 7 bases and at J to 2 bases, leaving 6 bases not matched to a gene. Germline CDR1 and CDR2: MNHNS and SASEGT. The CDR3 is made up of 15 amino acids. CDR3 loop: CASIQAGGTTDTQYF. The CDR3 bases are TGTGCCAGCATCCAAGCGGGGGGGACCACAGATACGCAGTATTTT.

The table lists this clonotype with many counts. The J gene is TRBJ1-1, the V gene TRBV20-1; the D gene is possibly TRBD1 (5 bases). Germline V lookup: CDR1 DFQATT, CDR2 SNEGSKA (reference sequence). The CDR3 length is 13 residues. The V gene lost 5 bases and the J gene lost 2 bases, with 12 bases spanning the gap. CDR3 coding DNA: TGCAGTGCTCAGCCGGGGGGAAACACTGAAGCTTTCTTT. Its protein product is CSAQPGGNTEAFF.

This clonotype was picked up many times. This sequence joins TRBV28 and TRBJ1-6, with TRBD1 identical over 9 bases. Germline V gene sequence: CDR1 MDHEN, CDR2 SYDVKM. The V and J ends lost 5 bases and 6 bases, in that order; junction bases with no gene match: 5. The CDR3 contains 15 residues. CDR3 nucleotide sequence: TGTGCCAGCAGTCGACCGGGACAGGGTAATTCACCCCTCCACTTT. Translation: CASSRPGQGNSPLHF. Using reference TRBV28 and TRBJ1-6 for the parts outside the CDR3, the full variable domain is DVKVTQSSRYLVKRTGEKVFLECVQDMDHENMFWYRQDPGLGLRLIYFSYDVKMKEKGDIPEGYSVSREKKERFSLILESASTNQTSMYLCASSRPGQGNSPLHFGNGTRLTVT.

This clonotype has at least ten counts. The CDR3 coding sequence is TGTGCCAGCAGTTTAATGGTGGACTACGAGCAGTACTTC. It translates to CASSLMVDYEQYF. The chain couples TRBV27 to TRBJ2-7; D is unclear. The CDR3 is 13 amino acids. The V gene's germline CDR1 is MNHEY and CDR2 SMNVEV (reference sequence). Trimming shortened V by 2 bases and J by 3 bases, and 8 bases separated the two germline ends.

This clonotype was recorded many times. The chain uses TRBV6-1 and TRBJ2-1, with D uncertain. The CDR3 runs to 14 residues. In germline, CDR1 is MNHNS, CDR2 SASEGT. The V end was cut by 10 bases, the J end by 0 bases, with 13 bases between. In nucleotides, the CDR3 is TGTGCCACCACCCTGAAGGCCTCCTACAATGAGCAGTTCTTC. Translated: CATTLKASYNEQFF.

This chain connects TRBV6-2 or TRBV6-3 to TRBJ2-7; no definite D call. Between the trimmed V and J ends, which lost 6 bases and 3 bases, there was a span of 15 bases. This CDR3 is built from 14 residues. Germline V gives CDR1 MNHEY, CDR2 SVGEGT. The CDR3 loop is CASRTRFRVYEQYF. Written as DNA, the CDR3 is TGTGCCAGCAGAACTCGTTTTAGGGTCTACGAGCAGTACTTC.

As for this clonotype: A much larger clone differs from this one at a single base, so this may be a read error. The rearrangement uses TRBV3-1 and TRBJ2-2; possible D gene TRBD2, 5 bases. Germline V CDR1 and CDR2: LGHDT, YNNKEL (reference sequence). This CDR3 spans 16 amino acids. For the CDR3, the DNA is TGTGCCAGCAGCCAATACATGACTCCGAACACCGGGGAGCTGCTTTTT. Its translation: CASSQYMTPNTGELLF.

This clonotype was detected many times. This chain joins TRBV30 and TRBJ1-2; D perhaps matches TRBD1 (6 bases). Germline CDR1 is GTSNPN and CDR2 is SVGIG (reference sequence). The length of the CDR3 is 17 residues. Trimming cost V 1 base and J 9 bases, with 27 bases left between them. CDR3 protein: CAWSGPPRQVPVECYTF. In DNA, the CDR3 is TGTGCCTGGAGTGGGCCCCCGCGACAGGTGCCGGTGGAGTGCTACACCTTC.

This chain connects TRBV7-3 to TRBJ2-5; TRBD2 matches 8 bases. Trimming at V came to 3 bases and at J to 0 bases, leaving 0 bases not matched to a gene. CDR1 is SGHTA and CDR2 is FQGTGA in the germline V gene. The CDR3 loop spans 14 amino acids. DNA for the CDR3: TGTGCCAGCAGCTTCGGGGGGGACCAAGAGACCCAGTACTTC. Translated: CASSFGGDQETQYF. Together with reference TRBV7-3 and TRBJ2-5, the CDR3 gives the full variable domain: GAGVSQTPSNKVTEKGKYVELRCDPISGHTALYWYRQSLGQGPEFLIYFQGTGAADDSGLPNDRFFAVRPEGSVSTLKIQRTERGDSAVYLCASSFGGDQETQYFGPGTRLLVL.

This clonotype was seen at least ten times. The chain employs TRBV28 and TRBJ1-4; D is unresolved. Trimming removed 8 bases at V and 3 bases at J, with 16 bases between. The V gene's germline CDR1 is MDHEN and CDR2 SYDVKM. This CDR3 contains 15 residues. The CDR3 nucleotides are TGTGCCAGCTCGGGTCCGGCTTTATCTAATGAAAAACTGTTTTTT. Translated: CASSGPALSNEKLFF. The variable domain in full, completed from reference TRBV28 and TRBJ1-4, reads DVKVTQSSRYLVKRTGEKVFLECVQDMDHENMFWYRQDPGLGLRLIYFSYDVKMKEKGDIPEGYSVSREKKERFSLILESASTNQTSMYLCASSGPALSNEKLFFGSGTQLSVL.

This clonotype has a count of ten or more. The chain has TRBV2 and TRBJ1-2; no firm D call. Trimming shortened V by 7 bases and J by 3 bases, and 15 bases separated the two germline ends. The CDR3 contains 14 residues. The V gene's germline CDR1 is SNHLY and CDR2 FYNNEI. CDR3 protein: CASMQTPSDYGYTF. CDR3 DNA sequence: TGTGCCAGCATGCAAACGCCTTCGGACTATGGCTACACCTTC.

This clonotype was detected ten times or more. This sequence joins TRBV28 and TRBJ1-3; no clear D. Trimming stripped 4 bases from V and 6 bases from J, with 7 bases between. Germline CDR1 and CDR2: MDHEN and SYDVKM. The CDR3 extends over 12 amino acids. CDR3 protein: CASSSPPNTIYF. The CDR3, as DNA: TGTGCCAGCAGTTCGCCACCAAACACCATATATTTT. Drawing the rest from reference TRBV28 and TRBJ1-3, the complete variable domain is DVKVTQSSRYLVKRTGEKVFLECVQDMDHENMFWYRQDPGLGLRLIYFSYDVKMKEKGDIPEGYSVSREKKERFSLILESASTNQTSMYLCASSSPPNTIYFGEGSWLTVV.

This clonotype was counted many times. This chain joins TRBV6-5 and TRBJ1-5, with TRBD1 identical over 7 bases. The J segment lost 5 bases and the V segment lost 2 bases, leaving 6 bases of the junction unmatched. Germline lookup yields CDR1 MNHEY and CDR2 SVGAGI. CDR3 length equals 15 residues. DNA for the CDR3: TGTGCCAGCAGTTACACGGACAGGCAAGATCAGCCCCAGCATTTT. Residues: CASSYTDRQDQPQHF.

This clonotype was observed many times. V and J are TRBV7-3 and TRBJ2-3; TRBD2 might be the D (6 bases). The germline gives CDR1 SGHTA, CDR2 FQGTGA. The CDR3 runs to 15 residues. V was trimmed by 0 bases and J by 5 bases, leaving 12 bases between them. CDR3 loop: CASSLTPRGGDTQYF. The CDR3 region has the DNA TGTGCCAGCAGCTTAACCCCCCGGGGAGGAGATACGCAGTATTTT.